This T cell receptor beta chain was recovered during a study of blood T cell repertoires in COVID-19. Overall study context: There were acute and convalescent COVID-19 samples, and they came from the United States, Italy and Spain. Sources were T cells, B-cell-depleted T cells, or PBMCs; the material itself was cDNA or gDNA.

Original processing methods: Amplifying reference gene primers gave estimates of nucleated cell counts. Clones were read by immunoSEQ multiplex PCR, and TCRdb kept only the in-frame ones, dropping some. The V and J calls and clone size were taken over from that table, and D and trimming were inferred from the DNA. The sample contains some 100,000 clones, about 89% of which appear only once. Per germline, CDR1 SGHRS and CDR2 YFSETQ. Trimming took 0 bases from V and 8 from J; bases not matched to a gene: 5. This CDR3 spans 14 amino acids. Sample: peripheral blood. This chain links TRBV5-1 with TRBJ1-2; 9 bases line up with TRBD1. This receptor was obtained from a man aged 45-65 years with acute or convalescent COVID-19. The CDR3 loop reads CASSLEQGARGYTF. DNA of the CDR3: TGCGCCAGCAGCTTGGAACAGGGGGCTCGGGGCTACACCTTC.